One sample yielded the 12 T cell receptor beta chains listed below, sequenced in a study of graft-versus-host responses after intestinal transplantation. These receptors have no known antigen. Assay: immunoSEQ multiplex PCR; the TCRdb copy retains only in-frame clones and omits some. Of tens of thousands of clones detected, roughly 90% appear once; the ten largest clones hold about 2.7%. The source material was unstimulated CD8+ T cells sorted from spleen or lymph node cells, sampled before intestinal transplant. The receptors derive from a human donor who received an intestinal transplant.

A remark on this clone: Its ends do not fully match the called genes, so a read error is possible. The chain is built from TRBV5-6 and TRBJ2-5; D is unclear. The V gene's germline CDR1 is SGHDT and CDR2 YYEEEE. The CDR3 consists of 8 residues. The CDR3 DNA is TGTGCCAGCAGCCCCTCCGACTTC. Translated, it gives CASSPSDF.

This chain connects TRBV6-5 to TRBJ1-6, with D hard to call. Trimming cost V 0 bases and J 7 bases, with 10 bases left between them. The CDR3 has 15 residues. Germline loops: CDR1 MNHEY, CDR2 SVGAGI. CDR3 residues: CASSYSEEGNSPLHF. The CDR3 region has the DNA TGTGCCAGCAGTTACTCGGAGGAAGGGAATTCACCCCTCCACTTT.

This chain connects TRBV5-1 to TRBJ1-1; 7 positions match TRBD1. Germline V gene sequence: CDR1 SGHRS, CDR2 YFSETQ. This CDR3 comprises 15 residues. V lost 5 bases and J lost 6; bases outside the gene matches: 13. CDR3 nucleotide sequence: TGCGCCAGCAGTATAAGGACAGGCGAAGTTGCTGAAGCTTTCTTT. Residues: CASSIRTGEVAEAFF. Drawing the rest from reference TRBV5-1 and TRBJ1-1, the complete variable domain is KAGVTQTPRYLIKTRGQQVTLSCSPISGHRSVSWYQQTPGQGLQFLFEYFSETQRNKGNFPGRFSGRQFSNSRSEMNVSTLELGDSALYLCASSIRTGEVAEAFFGQGTRLTVV.

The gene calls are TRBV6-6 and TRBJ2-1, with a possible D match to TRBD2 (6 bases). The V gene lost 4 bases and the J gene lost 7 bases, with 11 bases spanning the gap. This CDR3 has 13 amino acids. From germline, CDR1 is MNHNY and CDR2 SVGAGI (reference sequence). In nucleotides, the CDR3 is TGTGCCAGCAGTTCGGGACTCTTGAATGAGCAGTTCTTC. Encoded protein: CASSSGLLNEQFF.

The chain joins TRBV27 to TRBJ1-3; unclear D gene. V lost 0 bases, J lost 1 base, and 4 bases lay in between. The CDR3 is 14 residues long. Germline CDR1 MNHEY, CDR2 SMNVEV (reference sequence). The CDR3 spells CASSLSPSGNTIYF. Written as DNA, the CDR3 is TGTGCCAGCAGTTTATCCCCGTCTGGAAACACCATATATTTT.

The CDR3 DNA follows: TGTGCCAGCAGTCGGACAGGCGACTTAAATTCACCCCTCCACTTT. Its translation is CASSRTGDLNSPLHF. J is TRBJ1-6 and V is TRBV6-5; 7 bases match TRBD1. Unmatched junction bases numbered 8, after V lost 5 bases and J lost 7 bases. This CDR3 comprises 15 residues. The germline V gene has CDR1 MNHEY and CDR2 SVGAGI.

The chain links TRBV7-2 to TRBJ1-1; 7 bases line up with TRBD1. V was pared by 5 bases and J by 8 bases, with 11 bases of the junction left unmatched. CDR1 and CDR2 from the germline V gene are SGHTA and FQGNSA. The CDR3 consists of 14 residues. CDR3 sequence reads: CASSPPGQRVEAFF. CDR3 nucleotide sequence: TGTGCCAGCAGCCCTCCGGGACAGAGGGTGGAAGCTTTCTTT.

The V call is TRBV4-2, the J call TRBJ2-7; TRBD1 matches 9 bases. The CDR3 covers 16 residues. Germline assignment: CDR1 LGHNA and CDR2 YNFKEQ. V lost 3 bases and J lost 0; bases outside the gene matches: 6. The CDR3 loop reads CASSHYGQGSSYEQYF. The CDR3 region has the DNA TGTGCCAGCAGCCACTATGGACAGGGGAGCTCCTACGAGCAGTACTTC.

CDR3 sequence: CASSENAAWSSYNEQFF. The CDR3 nucleotides read TGTGCCAGCAGTGAAAATGCAGCGTGGAGCTCCTACAATGAGCAGTTCTTC. The rearrangement uses TRBV6-1 and TRBJ2-1; D unclear. The CDR3 is 17 residues long. V lost 2 bases and J 0 bases, leaving 14 bases between the germline ends. The V gene's germline CDR1 is MNHNS and CDR2 SASEGT.

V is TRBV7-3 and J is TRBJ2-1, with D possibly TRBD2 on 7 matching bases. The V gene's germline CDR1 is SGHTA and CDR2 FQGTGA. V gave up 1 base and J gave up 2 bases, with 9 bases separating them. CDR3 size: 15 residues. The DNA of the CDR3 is TGTGCCAGCAGCTTAAGCGGGGGCACCTACAATGAGCAGTTCTTC. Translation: CASSLSGGTYNEQFF.

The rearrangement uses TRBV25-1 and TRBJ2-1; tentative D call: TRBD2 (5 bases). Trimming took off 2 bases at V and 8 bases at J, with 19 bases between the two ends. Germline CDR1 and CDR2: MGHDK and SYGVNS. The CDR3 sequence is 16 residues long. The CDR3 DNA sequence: TGTGCCAGCAGTGAAAGTACGGGATACGCTTGGGATGAGCAGTTCTTC. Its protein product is CASSESTGYAWDEQFF.

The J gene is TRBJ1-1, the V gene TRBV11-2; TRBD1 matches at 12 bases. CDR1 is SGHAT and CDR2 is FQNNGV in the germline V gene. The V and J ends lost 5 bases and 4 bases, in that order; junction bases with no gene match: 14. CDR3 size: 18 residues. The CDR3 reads CASSPLSGDRGLLTEAFF. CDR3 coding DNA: TGTGCCAGCAGCCCCCTGTCCGGGGACAGGGGGCTTCTCACTGAAGCTTTCTTT.